This TCR beta chain appears in the sequencing data of a study of shared clonotypes between healthy human individuals. Data came from immunoSEQ multiplex PCR; TCRdb stores just in-frame clones and leaves some out. This table holds some 2,500,000 clones, 85% to 95% found once. The CDR3 sequence is 12 residues long. Trimming shortened V by 4 bases and J by 4 bases, and 7 bases separated the two germline ends. CDR1 and CDR2 from the germline V gene are KGHSH and LQKENI. The sample holds one count of this clone. Its antigen is as yet unknown. Study-level results: A few donors had approximately 4.6% of their naive CD4 clonotypes in common. A reduction in generation probabilities was seen for non-shared clonotypes relative to those shared by all four donors. Genetic and exposure-history diversity was limited by the few donors. Larger estimated richness was generally seen in naive subsets than in memory subsets.

Sequenced sample: naive CD4+ T cells from PBMCs. Subset specified: CD45RA+ positively selected. The receptor was isolated from a man younger than 35 in good health. Some clones in this sample may be carry-over from other donors' samples. The chain is built from TRBV18 and TRBJ2-5; no reliable D call. CDR3 bases: TGTGCCAGCTCACGAAAGTCAGAGACCCAGTACTTC. Translation: CASSRKSETQYF.